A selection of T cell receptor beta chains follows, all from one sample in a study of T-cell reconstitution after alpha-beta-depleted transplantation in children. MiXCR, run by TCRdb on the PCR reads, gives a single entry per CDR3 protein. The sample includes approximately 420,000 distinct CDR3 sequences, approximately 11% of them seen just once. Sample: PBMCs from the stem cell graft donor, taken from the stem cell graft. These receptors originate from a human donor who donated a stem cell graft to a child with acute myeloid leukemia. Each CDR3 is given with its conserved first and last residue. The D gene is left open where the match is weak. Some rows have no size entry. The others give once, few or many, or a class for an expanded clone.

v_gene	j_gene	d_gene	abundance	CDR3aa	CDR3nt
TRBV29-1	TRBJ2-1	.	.	CSVVRAPFSPGLYNEQFF	TGCAGCGTTGTTCGCGCCCCTTTTTCCCCGGGACTTTACAATGAGCAGTTCTTC
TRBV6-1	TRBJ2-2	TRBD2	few	CASTPATSFAGELFF	TGTGCCAGCACCCCAGCGACTAGCTTTGCCGGGGAGCTGTTTTTT
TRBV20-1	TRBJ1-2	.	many	CSARHNGGYTF	TGCAGTGCGAGACACAACGGTGGCTACACCTTC
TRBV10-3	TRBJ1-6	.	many	CAISESRGLRNSPLHF	TGTGCCATCAGTGAGTCAAGGGGCCTGCGGAATTCACCCCTCCACTTT
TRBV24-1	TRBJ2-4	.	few	CATSDPPGTFQYF	TGTGCCACCAGTGATCCCCCCGGGACCTTTCAGTACTTC
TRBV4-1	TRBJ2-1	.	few	CASSQDRQPRDEQFF	TGCGCCAGCAGCCAAGATCGGCAGCCCCGTGATGAGCAGTTCTTC
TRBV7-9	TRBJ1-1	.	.	CASSLAPTGNRAEAFF	TGTGCCAGCAGCTTAGCCCCAACGGGGAACCGGGCTGAAGCTTTCTTT
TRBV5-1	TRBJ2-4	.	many	CASSLANGLVAKNIQYF	TGCGCCAGCAGCTTGGCCAATGGATTGGTAGCCAAAAACATTCAGTACTTC
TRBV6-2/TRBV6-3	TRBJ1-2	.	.	CASSYAAVTDHYGYTF	TGTGCCAGCAGCTACGCCGCAGTGACAGATCACTATGGCTACACCTTC
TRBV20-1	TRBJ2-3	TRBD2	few	CSASRASGLTDTQYF	TGCAGTGCTAGTCGGGCTAGCGGGTTGACAGATACGCAGTATTTT
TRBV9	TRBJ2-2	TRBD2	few	CASSPLAGGISGELFF	TGTGCCAGCAGCCCCCTAGCGGGGGGGATTTCCGGGGAGCTGTTTTTT
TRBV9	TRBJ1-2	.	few	CASRDTRYYGYTF	TGTGCCAGCCGGGACACCCGATACTATGGCTACACCTTC
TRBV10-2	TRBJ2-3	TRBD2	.	CASSEFDSGVADTQYF	TGCGCCAGCAGTGAATTTGATAGCGGGGTGGCAGATACGCAGTATTTT
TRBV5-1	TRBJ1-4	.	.	CASSTEARGVEKLFF	TGCGCCAGCAGCACGGAGGCCCGGGGGGTTGAAAAACTGTTTTTT
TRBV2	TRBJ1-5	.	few	CATSREGPNQPQHF	TGTGCCACCTCAAGGGAGGGTCCCAATCAGCCCCAGCATTTT